The T cell receptor beta chain under discussion was sequenced for a study of identifying expanded T cells in peripheral blood. Study-wide results and caveats: Variance in clone template counts between two-week samples significantly increased with total template count across all healthy donors. Differentially abundant clones: 0.95 to 1.5 between replicates, about 17 at around 14 days, approximately 19 at four.

The protocol was immunoSEQ multiplex PCR, while the TCRdb copy is restricted to in-frame clones and leaves out a portion. The table has more than 75,000 clones, 85% to 90% seen once. This clone was seen only a few times. Antigen: not known. The V end was cut by 4 bases, the J end by 4 bases, with 6 bases between. Germline loops: CDR1 SGDLS, CDR2 YYNGEE. The CDR3 totals 13 residues. During the collection period, no donor immune events like infections were recorded. This sequence joins TRBV9 and TRBJ1-6, with D maybe TRBD1 (5 bases). The TCR comes from a person aged 18 to 70 in good health. The sequencing input was blood. CDR3 region: CASSRQYNSPLHF. The CDR3 nucleotides read TGTGCCAGCAGCCGACAGTATAATTCACCCCTCCACTTT.